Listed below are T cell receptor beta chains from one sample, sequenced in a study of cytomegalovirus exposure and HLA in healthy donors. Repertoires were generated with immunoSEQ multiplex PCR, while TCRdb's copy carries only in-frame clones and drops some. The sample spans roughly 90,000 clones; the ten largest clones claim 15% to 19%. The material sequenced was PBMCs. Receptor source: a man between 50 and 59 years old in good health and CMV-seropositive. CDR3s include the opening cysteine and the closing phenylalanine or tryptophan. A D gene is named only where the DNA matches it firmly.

CASSQDAEGNTEAFF TGCGCCAGCAGCCAAGATGCCGAGGGGAACACTGAAGCTTTCTTT TRBJ1-1 TRBV4-3 -
CASSYSSGPNVGTQYF TGTGCCAGCAGTTACTCCAGCGGACCCAACGTGGGGACCCAGTACTTC TRBJ2-5 TRBV6-5 -
CASSASGAGELFF TGCGCCAGCAGTGCTTCCGGGGCCGGGGAGCTGTTTTTT TRBJ2-2 TRBV10-1 -
CASSVGQYNEQFF TGTGCCAGCAGCGTAGGACAGTACAATGAGCAGTTCTTC TRBJ2-1 TRBV9 -
CASRIGQPQHF TGTGCCAGCAGGATCGGTCAGCCCCAGCATTTT TRBJ1-5 TRBV2 -
CASSLGRLANTGELFF TGTGCCAGCAGCTTAGGGCGGTTAGCGAACACCGGGGAGCTGTTTTTT TRBJ2-2 TRBV11-2 -
CAAGRTSGSSSYNEQFF TGTGCCGCCGGAAGGACTAGCGGGAGTTCTTCCTACAATGAGCAGTTCTTC TRBJ2-1 TRBV28 TRBD2
CSAQQAGTAFF TGCAGTGCTCAGCAGGCCGGTACAGCTTTCTTT TRBJ1-1 TRBV20-1 -
CASSFVQGPHNEQFF TGTGCCAGCAGCTTCGTCCAGGGCCCACACAATGAGCAGTTCTTC TRBJ2-1 TRBV11-3 -
CASSRGTTGTEAFF TGTGCCAGCAGCAGGGGGACCACGGGAACTGAAGCTTTCTTT TRBJ1-1 TRBV7-9 -